The 4 T cell receptor beta chains in this list originate from one sample, sequenced in a study of blood T cell repertoires in COVID-19. Clones were read by immunoSEQ multiplex PCR, and TCRdb kept only the in-frame ones, dropping some. Of 350,000 to 400,000 clones in the sample, 88% were seen once. Sequencing used PBMCs or T cells enriched from blood (not recorded which). These receptors were collected from a woman aged 18-35 years who had recovered from COVID-19.

The chain combines TRBV7-8 with TRBJ2-2, with D possibly TRBD2 on 6 matching bases. V dropped 3 bases and J dropped 1 base, with 9 bases sitting between them. Germline V CDR1 and CDR2: SGHVS, FQNEAQ. This CDR3 comprises 15 residues. This CDR3 is CASSLTSGNTGELFF. The DNA for the CDR3 is TGTGCCAGCAGCTTGACTAGTGGGAACACCGGGGAGCTGTTTTTT.

This clone occurred a few times. The CDR3 coding sequence is TGTGCCAGCAGCGCCAACCAGGGCTCCTATAATTCACCCCTCCACTTT. Its translation: CASSANQGSYNSPLHF. The rearrangement uses TRBV11-2 and TRBJ1-6; tentative D call: TRBD1 (5 bases). Looked up from germline, CDR1 is SGHAT and CDR2 is FQNNGV. The CDR3 length is 16 residues. V was pared by 5 bases and J by 0 bases, with 11 bases between.

J is TRBJ1-2 and V is TRBV15; D remains unclear. The CDR3 length is 17 residues. V was pared by 1 base and J by 1 base, with 16 bases between. Germline V gene data show CDR1 as LNHNV and CDR2 as YYDKDF (reference sequence). In DNA, the CDR3 is TGTGCCACCAGCAGAGTCCGGCTGGACTCCCTTAACTATGGCTACACCTTC. Translating gives CATSRVRLDSLNYGYTF.

The chain is built from TRBV13 and TRBJ2-1, with 7 positions matching TRBD1. V was clipped by 10 bases and J by 8 bases; unmatched bases: 17. The CDR3 covers 15 residues. Germline V gene sequence: CDR1 PRHDT, CDR2 FYEKMQ (reference sequence). The CDR3 spells CATGRTGPLGDEQFF. CDR3 sequence (DNA): TGTGCCACCGGCAGGACAGGTCCCCTGGGGGATGAGCAGTTCTTC.